What follows is one TCR beta chain and its context. The specificity of this receptor is unknown. No base quality information exists; no much larger clone differs at one position. The sample belongs to a study of blood T cells in healthy people across ages (dated by TCRdb to the mid-2010s). About the investigation overall: In model experiments, template switching captured about one uniquely barcoded TCR beta cDNA molecule for every two T cells. The study measured age-related changes in TCR beta repertoire diversity using deep sequencing normalized with unique cDNA molecular identifiers. Four age groups were formed from the donors: young (average approximately 15 years), middle-aged (less than 40), aged (approximately 60) and long-lived (less than 85). The study analyzed two additional independent replicas of 1 million unique cDNA reads from the same blood draw for two donors, one aged 18 to 29 and one aged 80 or older. Donors of different ages were randomly distributed across sequencing lanes to avoid experimental bias. Study-wide findings and limitations: The CMV infection status of donors was not known, potentially confounding age-related changes in expanded clonotypes. Estimates of total diversity based on one million sequenced T cells were considered lower bounds and underestimates. Observed TCR beta diversity per million T cells fell roughly linearly with age, and a significant reduction was already apparent by age around 39. Bulk unsorted PBMC profiling prevented conclusive comparison of naive and antigen-experienced compartments. There was a strong correlation between observed TCR beta diversity and the percentage of naive T cells measured by flow cytometry. The long-lived group showed more naive CD4+ T cells, fewer expanded clones and increased TCR diversity than the aged group, suggesting age selection.

Systemically healthy Caucasian individuals from Russia, some 38 in total and aged roughly 6 to 100 years, were included as donors. Each donor gave around 9.9 milliliters of peripheral blood, collected into EDTA-treated Vacutainer tubes. Ficoll-Paque density-gradient centrifugation was used to isolate PBMCs, with at least 6.5 million per sample. Total RNA was extracted from PBMCs with Trizol reagent, with at least 6 micrograms obtained per sample. Naive CD45RAhigh/CD27high T cell percentages were measured by flow cytometry on a PBMC aliquot from every donor. Counted from cysteine to phenylalanine, this CDR3 has 14 amino acids. The entry retains the CDR3 DNA only, 42 bases that are in frame from base 1. V is shortened by 4 bases, J by 1 base, and the region joining them spans 10 bases. Looking up the germline V gene yields CDR1 SGHTA and CDR2 FQGNSA. The library was generated by 5' RACE. TCRdb shows the sequencer as Illumina HiSeq 2500. A second PCR of about 7 to 12 cycles was run with a J-beta primer mix and a sample-barcoded 5' primer. A template-switch 5' adaptor carrying 12 random nucleotides introduced a unique molecular identifier onto each TCR beta cDNA molecule. Each sample yielded at least 2.5 million CDR3-containing paired-end reads. The Mint cDNA synthesis kit, primed by a TRBC-specific oligonucleotide, was used to synthesize first-strand cDNA from all RNA. All cDNA was treated with uracil-DNA glycosylase and then went through a first 18-cycle PCR with the universal primers M1SS and BC2_uni_R. From the authors' description of their analysis: For normalization, 1 million high-quality reads were randomly selected from each sample, with every read carrying a distinct molecular identifier. Instead of being binned into consensus sequences, reads that shared molecular identifiers were thrown out. MiTCR, run with a Q25 quality threshold and the strictest error-elimination algorithm, handled CDR3 identification, clonotype clustering and error correction. A nonparametric unseen species model with Euler transformation was used to estimate lower-bound total TCR beta diversity. TCRdb cleaned the public reads at Q25 with fastp, built clones with MiXCR and kept in-frame beta chains. Under each unique CDR3 protein, matching rows form one entry showing the most common genes and DNA. TCRdb's processing, not the study's, gives the V and J calls here. The sample records about 1.8 million distinct CDR3 sequences, 49% of which are singletons. The ten largest clones capture around 2.1% of the sample.

This TCR was recovered from a woman between 35 and 50 years old in good health. Sequencing was done on a sample of blood. The rearrangement joined TRBV7-2 to TRBJ2-5, with the D gene not clear enough to name. The sequenced DNA is TGTGCCAGCAGCTCGACTGCACCCCAAGAGACCCAGTACTTC. It encodes CASSSTAPQETQYF.